The rows below give T cell receptor beta chains drawn from one sample of a study of cytomegalovirus exposure and HLA in healthy donors. Sequenced by immunoSEQ multiplex PCR; TCRdb stores in-frame clones only, minus some. This table has roughly 160,000 clones, about four fifths appearing once. Input material: PBMCs. Receptors originate from a male donor in good health and CMV-seropositive. The conserved cysteine and the conserved F or W are not part of the CDR3 here. The order of the fields is J gene, V gene, CDR3 protein.

TRBJ1-5	TRBV5-1	ASSPVGGSNQPQH
TRBJ1-4	TRBV6-6	ASSYSDRGFEKLF
TRBJ1-2	TRBV27	ASKLSGTGAPGSYGYT
TRBJ1-2	TRBV4-3	ASSQDPPARANYGYT
TRBJ2-2	TRBV5-4	ASSVPQGGANTGELF
TRBJ1-2	TRBV28	ASSSGSSGYGYT
TRBJ2-3	TRBV18	ASSPSRGVETQY
TRBJ2-3	TRBV6-5	ASSYGQGLGDTQY
TRBJ2-1	TRBV6-1	ASSETRYNEQF
TRBJ2-1	TRBV7-2	ASSLGFGQGVYNEQF
TRBJ2-6	TRBV6-5	ASKKNGGANVLT
TRBJ1-5	TRBV27	ASSLLAGSSNQPQH
TRBJ1-1	TRBV6-1	ASSGREGARTEAF
TRBJ2-5	TRBV11-2	ASSSGIRQETQY
TRBJ1-5	TRBV15	ATNEDRAGQPQH
TRBJ1-1	TRBV5-4	ASSGGQGALNTEAF
TRBJ1-1	TRBV5-1	ASNRGGNTEAF
TRBJ2-1	TRBV5-6	ASSLEGAYNEQF
TRBJ2-5	TRBV6-5	ASRPQGAETQY
TRBJ2-5	TRBV5-4	ASRPMTSGETQY
TRBJ2-7	TRBV7-9	ASSLSTAGEEY
TRBJ2-1	TRBV28	ASSSPSEELNQQF